A single sample gave rise to the 19 T cell receptor beta chains below, sequenced in a study of blood T cell repertoires in COVID-19. Generated by immunoSEQ multiplex PCR, the TCRdb table keeps only in-frame clones and is missing some. The data show approximately 200,000 clones, roughly 80% seen once. Sequenced sample: peripheral blood. Every receptor here comes from a woman under 40 who had recovered from COVID-19.

The rearrangement links TRBV28 to TRBJ2-5; tentative D call: TRBD2 (5 bases). CDR3 length: 14 amino acids. The V gene lost 6 bases and the J gene lost 2 bases, with 13 bases spanning the gap. Germline V CDR1 and CDR2: MDHEN, SYDVKM. Here the CDR3 reads CASSPLERQETQYF. CDR3 nucleotides: TGTGCCAGCAGCCCTCTCGAGCGGCAAGAGACCCAGTACTTC. Full variable domain (missing parts from reference TRBV28 and TRBJ2-5): DVKVTQSSRYLVKRTGEKVFLECVQDMDHENMFWYRQDPGLGLRLIYFSYDVKMKEKGDIPEGYSVSREKKERFSLILESASTNQTSMYLCASSPLERQETQYFGPGTRLLVL.

This sequence joins TRBV29-1 and TRBJ2-3, with TRBD2 matching 9 bases. The CDR3 sequence is 13 residues long. The germline gives CDR1 SQVTM, CDR2 ANQGSEA. J gave up 1 base and V 8 bases, and 4 bases lay outside the gene matches. The CDR3 DNA reads TGCAGCCTAAGGACTAGCGGCACAGATACGCAGTATTTT. This encodes CSLRTSGTDTQYF.

This clone appeared once. The V call is TRBV19, the J call TRBJ2-5, with TRBD1 identical over 8 bases. Per the germline V gene, CDR1 is LNHDA and CDR2 is SQIVND (reference sequence). CDR3 length: 15 residues. V shed 7 bases and J 4 bases; nucleotides not matched to a gene: 11. The CDR3: CASTITGGRRETQYF. In nucleotides, the CDR3 is TGTGCCAGTACCATAACAGGGGGGAGGCGAGAGACCCAGTACTTC.

This clone was recorded only once. This chain connects TRBV4-1 to TRBJ1-1, with D unresolved. The V gene's germline CDR1 is MGHRA and CDR2 YSYEKL. Trimming took off 1 base at V and 7 bases at J, with 10 bases between the two ends. The CDR3 contains 13 residues. CDR3 in DNA: TGCGCCAGCAGCCAAGCGGTTATGAGTGAAGCTTTCTTT. Protein product: CASSQAVMSEAFF.

The genes are TRBV5-6 and TRBJ1-1; 9 bases are shared with TRBD1. With V trimmed by 5 bases and J by 1 base, 6 bases remained unmatched. CDR3 length equals 15 residues. Germline values: CDR1 SGHDT, CDR2 YYEEEE. Here the CDR3 DNA reads TGTGCCAGCAGTATCCGGACAGGGGAGAACACTGAAGCTTTCTTT. Its protein is CASSIRTGENTEAFF.

This clone came up once. The rearrangement joins TRBV11-3 to TRBJ1-6; the match to TRBD1 covers 10 bases. Trimming at V came to 5 bases and at J to 10 bases, leaving 8 bases not matched to a gene. Per the germline V gene, CDR1 is SGHNT and CDR2 is YENEEA. The CDR3 has 15 residues. CDR3 DNA: TGTGCCAGCAGCACCGGGACAGGGGATGGATCACCCCTCCACTTT. It yields the protein CASSTGTGDGSPLHF.

This sequence joins TRBV28 and TRBJ1-6; D gene unclear. The CDR3 consists of 15 residues. Germline V gives CDR1 MDHEN, CDR2 SYDVKM. V lost 7 bases and J lost 0, with 10 bases in between. The CDR3 here is CASIRLSSYNSPLHF. CDR3 in DNA: TGTGCCAGCATTCGCCTAAGCTCCTATAATTCACCCCTCCACTTT.

The V and J genes are TRBV28 and TRBJ1-2; perhaps TRBD1 as D (6 bases). V gave up 4 bases and J gave up 10 bases, with 19 bases separating them. The CDR3 extends over 14 amino acids. The germline V gene encodes CDR1 MDHEN and CDR2 SYDVKM. The DNA of the CDR3 is TGTGCCAGCAGTTCGACCCCCCTGACAGGCTACTACACCTTC. The encoded protein is CASSSTPLTGYYTF.

The CDR3 nucleotides read TGTGCCTGGAGTCGGGACAGGGGGACCTATGGCTACACCTTC. Amino acids: CAWSRDRGTYGYTF. V and J are TRBV30 and TRBJ1-2; the match to TRBD1 covers 11 bases. CDR3 length: 14 amino acids. J gave up 4 bases and V 2 bases, and 3 bases lay outside the gene matches. Looked up from germline, CDR1 is GTSNPN and CDR2 is SVGIG (reference sequence).

V and J are TRBV27 and TRBJ2-7, with 11 bases matching TRBD2. The CDR3 runs to 14 residues. V lost 6 bases, J lost 3 bases, and 4 bases stayed unmatched. From germline, CDR1 is MNHEY and CDR2 SMNVEV (reference sequence). The CDR3 DNA reads TGTGCCAGCAGCAACCTAGCGGGGGGCTACGAGCAGTACTTC. This sequence encodes CASSNLAGGYEQYF.

The chain combines TRBV14 with TRBJ2-1; TRBD1 matches at 8 bases. Germline CDR1 reads SGHDN; CDR2 reads FVKESK. The CDR3 is made up of 16 amino acids. With V trimmed by 1 base and J by 2 bases, 4 bases remained unmatched. The CDR3 reads CASSQGQGKPYNEQFF. The CDR3 DNA is TGTGCCAGCAGCCAAGGACAGGGGAAGCCCTACAATGAGCAGTTCTTC.

The rearrangement links TRBV24-1 to TRBJ2-5; D unclear. This CDR3 has 18 residues. Looked up from germline, CDR1 is KGHDR and CDR2 is SFDVKD. V was shortened by 9 bases and J by 4 bases, with 29 bases between the two germline ends. The chain's CDR3 is CATPEPEILVKVGETQYF. The CDR3 nucleotides are TGTGCCACCCCGGAGCCCGAAATCCTCGTCAAGGTTGGAGAGACCCAGTACTTC.

The chain couples TRBV11-3 to TRBJ2-1, with 10 bases lining up with TRBD1. The CDR3 runs 15 residues. CDR1 and CDR2 (germline): SGHNT, YENEEA. V gave up 5 bases and J gave up 5 bases; unmatched junction bases: 6. DNA of the CDR3: TGTGCCAGCAGCCATGGACAGGGGGGGGACAATGAGCAGTTCTTC. Its protein product is CASSHGQGGDNEQFF.

This rearrangement joins TRBV6-5 to TRBJ1-6, with D possibly being TRBD1 (6 bases). V gave up 4 bases and J gave up 8 bases, with 9 bases separating them. This CDR3 is built from 13 residues. Germline values: CDR1 MNHEY, CDR2 SVGAGI. CDR3 nucleotide sequence: TGTGCCAGCAGTTTTCGACAGGATTCACCCCTCCACTTT. Protein: CASSFRQDSPLHF.

This clone occurred a few times. V and J are TRBV7-9 and TRBJ1-6; D possibly corresponds to TRBD1 (6 bases). Germline CDR1 reads SEHNR; CDR2 reads FQNEAQ (reference sequence). V was pared by 8 bases and J by 7 bases, with 9 bases between. The CDR3 consists of 12 residues. This CDR3 reads CASGGANSPLHF. DNA for the CDR3: TGTGCCAGCGGGGGGGCAAATTCACCCCTCCACTTT. Using reference TRBV7-9 and TRBJ1-6 for the parts outside the CDR3, the full variable domain is DTGVSQNPRHKITKRGQNVTFRCDPISEHNRLYWYRQTLGQGPEFLTYFQNEAQLEKSRLLSDRFSAERPKGSFSTLEIQRTEQGDSAMYLCASGGANSPLHFGNGTRLTVT.

V is TRBV4-2 and J is TRBJ1-3, with unresolved D. CDR3 length equals 20 residues. V lost 1 base to trimming and J lost 1 base, with 23 bases between them. Per germline, CDR1 LGHNA and CDR2 YNFKEQ. CDR3 DNA sequence: TGTGCCAGCAGCCAAGGATGGACTCGGGCCCGACGTTTATCTGGAAACACCATATATTTT. As protein: CASSQGWTRARRLSGNTIYF.

The chain couples TRBV7-9 to TRBJ2-3; 9 nucleotides line up with TRBD2. The CDR3 length is 15 residues. CDR1 and CDR2 (germline): SEHNR, FQNEAQ (reference sequence). After removal of 1 base from V and 3 bases from J, the junction contained 2 bases not matched to a gene. The CDR3 DNA reads TGTGCCAGCAGCTTAGGCGGGAGGGTGACAGATACGCAGTATTTT. This gives the protein CASSLGGRVTDTQYF.

This chain uses TRBV30 with TRBJ1-2, with D unresolved. Germline CDR1 GTSNPN, CDR2 SVGIG (reference sequence). The CDR3 runs 11 residues. Trimming stripped 3 bases from V and 8 bases from J, with 10 bases between. The CDR3 sequence is CAWRMPGGYTF. The CDR3 DNA reads TGTGCCTGGAGAATGCCGGGGGGCTACACCTTC.

The chain is built from TRBV6-6 and TRBJ2-5, with 7 positions matching TRBD2. Germline CDR1 MNHNY, CDR2 SVGAGI (reference sequence). J lost 2 bases, V lost 4 bases, and 4 bases had no gene match. This CDR3 contains 14 residues. The CDR3 DNA follows: TGTGCCAGCAGTTCTAGCGGTATACAAGAGACCCAGTACTTC. Translated, it gives CASSSSGIQETQYF.